Presented here are 20 T cell receptor beta chains from one specimen sequenced in a study of blood T cell repertoires in COVID-19 (dated by TCRdb to about 2020). The receptor library was made with the immunoSEQ multiplex PCR assay. Imported from immuneACCESS, the table was reduced by TCRdb to in-frame sequences with V and J called. These copies leave out some clones; in studies compared against another copy, an unresolved V gene accounts for under half, and the cause of the remainder is not known. For this sample there are 200,000 to 300,000 clones; approximately 83% appear just once. Jointly, the top ten make up 2.5% to 3.5% of the sample. The material sequenced was PBMCs or T cells enriched from blood (not recorded which). Receptors originate from a woman in her forties with acute COVID-19.

The V call is TRBV12-2, the J call TRBJ2-3; whether TRBD2, the table's D call, matches the DNA was not checked. TRBV12-2 is recorded as a pseudogene. The CDR3 consists of 17 residues. Here the CDR3 reads CASRLAPPGVYTDTQYF. As DNA, the CDR3 is TGTGCAAGTCGCTTAGCGCCTCCGGGAGTGTACACAGATACGCAGTATTTT.

The chain combines TRBV2 with TRBJ2-7, with TRBD1 matching 11 bases. The germline V gene encodes CDR1 SNHLY and CDR2 FYNNEI. The CDR3 consists of 18 residues. V was clipped by 4 bases and J by 0 bases; unmatched bases: 11. DNA of the CDR3: TGTGCCAGCAGTGGGCCACGGACAGGGGGCCTCAGCTCCTACGAGCAGTACTTC. It codes for CASSGPRTGGLSSYEQYF.

The rearrangement links TRBV11-2 to TRBJ1-2, with 7 bases lining up with TRBD1. The CDR3 sequence is 15 residues long. Germline CDR1 is SGHAT and CDR2 is FQNNGV. The junction had 10 bases not matched to a gene; V was cut back by 2 bases and J by 7 bases. For the CDR3, the DNA is TGTGCCAGCAGCTTAACCGACAGGGTCGATAGTGGCTACACCTTC. Translating gives CASSLTDRVDSGYTF.

V usage is TRBV7-2 and J usage is TRBJ2-5; no clear D. Per germline, CDR1 SGHTA and CDR2 FQGNSA. The germline V and J ends were trimmed by 3 bases and 2 bases, with 7 bases remaining between them. CDR3 length: 13 residues. CDR3 sequence reads: CASSFERQETQYF. The DNA of the CDR3 is TGTGCCAGCAGCTTCGAGCGTCAAGAGACCCAGTACTTC.

The chain employs TRBV19 and TRBJ2-1, with TRBD2 identical over 9 bases. The trim removed 1 base at V and 4 bases at J, leaving 5 bases unmatched. This CDR3 spans 16 amino acids. The germline CDR1 and CDR2 sequences are LNHDA and SQIVND (reference sequence). CDR3 DNA: TGTGCCAGTAGTATAGCTGGCGGGAGGGCGTACAATGAGCAGTTCTTC. This sequence encodes CASSIAGGRAYNEQFF.

The J gene is TRBJ1-2, the V gene TRBV2; D gene unclear. CDR1 is SNHLY and CDR2 is FYNNEI in the germline V gene. Trimming took off 7 bases at V and 7 bases at J, with 16 bases between the two ends. The CDR3 covers 13 residues. The CDR3 reads CASISERAGGYTF. In DNA, the CDR3 is TGTGCCAGCATAAGCGAGAGGGCAGGTGGCTACACCTTC. Together with reference TRBV2 and TRBJ1-2, the CDR3 gives the full variable domain: EPEVTQTPSHQVTQMGQEVILRCVPISNHLYFYWYRQILGQKVEFLVSFYNNEISEKSEIFDDQFSVERPDGSNFTLKIRSTKLEDSAMYFCASISERAGGYTFGSGTRLTVV.

The chain couples TRBV24-1 to TRBJ2-1; 12 bases agree with TRBD2. This CDR3 comprises 16 residues. Germline V gene lookup returns CDR1 KGHDR and CDR2 SFDVKD. Trimming removed 4 bases from V and 0 bases from J; junction bases left unmatched: 0. CDR3 sequence reads: CATSETSGSSYNEQFF. In nucleotides, the CDR3 is TGTGCCACCAGTGAGACTAGCGGGAGCTCCTACAATGAGCAGTTCTTC.

The chain uses TRBV18 and TRBJ2-3; 8 nucleotides match TRBD1. The CDR3 totals 15 residues. CDR1 is KGHSH, CDR2 LQKENI, per germline. The trim removed 6 bases at V and 3 bases at J, leaving 8 bases unmatched. The CDR3 region is CASSPGQAKTDTQYF. DNA for the CDR3: TGTGCCAGCTCCCCGGGACAGGCCAAGACAGATACGCAGTATTTT.

J is TRBJ1-2 and V is TRBV27; D remains unclear. Trimming pared 0 bases from V and 1 base from J, leaving 9 bases between. Germline CDR1 MNHEY, CDR2 SMNVEV (reference sequence). The CDR3 sequence is 15 residues long. The CDR3 bases are TGTGCCAGCAGTTTATCGATGCGCCTTAACTATGGCTACACCTTC. This sequence encodes CASSLSMRLNYGYTF.

The chain uses TRBV30 and TRBJ1-3; 8 bases are a match to TRBD1. The CDR3 totals 16 residues. From germline, CDR1 is GTSNPN and CDR2 SVGIG (reference sequence). J gave up 2 bases and V 1 base, and 7 bases lay outside the gene matches. The CDR3 reads CAWSGVLTGAGNTIYF. As DNA, the CDR3 is TGTGCCTGGAGTGGGGTTTTGACAGGGGCTGGAAACACCATATATTTT.

DNA of the CDR3: TGCGCCAGCAACTTCGGGTCTAGCGGGAGCCACGAGCAGTACTTC. It yields the protein CASNFGSSGSHEQYF. The chain carries TRBV5-1 and TRBJ2-7, with 10 positions matching TRBD2. Per the germline V gene, CDR1 is SGHRS and CDR2 is YFSETQ. The CDR3 contains 15 residues. J was trimmed by 5 bases and V by 6 bases; bases with no gene match: 11.

In its sample, this clone was seen a few times. The chain employs TRBV10-3 and TRBJ1-3; perhaps TRBD1 as D (5 bases). Trimming took off 4 bases at V and 3 bases at J, with 10 bases between the two ends. Germline V lookup: CDR1 ENHRY, CDR2 SYGVKD. The CDR3 consists of 14 residues. The CDR3 nucleotides are TGTGCCATCAGTGCCCAGGGTGGTGGAAACACCATATATTTT. Protein product: CAISAQGGGNTIYF.

To note about this clone: Other DNA sequences from this sample encode an identical CDR3 as well. The chain joins TRBV11-2 to TRBJ2-1; 8 bases fit TRBD2. The J segment lost 4 bases and the V segment lost 5 bases, leaving 7 bases of the junction unmatched. This CDR3 region has 15 residues. Germline CDR1 and CDR2: SGHAT and FQNNGV. The CDR3 sequence: CASSPGLAGYNEQFF. The CDR3 DNA sequence: TGTGCCAGCAGCCCCGGGCTAGCGGGTTACAATGAGCAGTTCTTC. Full variable domain (outside the CDR3, taken from reference TRBV11-2 and TRBJ2-1): EAGVAQSPRYKIIEKRQSVAFWCNPISGHATLYWYQQILGQGPKLLIQFQNNGVVDDSQLPKDRFSAERLKGVDSTLKIQPAKLEDSAVYLCASSPGLAGYNEQFFGPGTRLTVL.

This clone was counted between two and nine times. The genes are TRBV10-3 and TRBJ1-3; D perhaps matches TRBD1 (6 bases). The CDR3 is 14 residues long. Germline V gene data show CDR1 as ENHRY and CDR2 as SYGVKD. Trimming left V 10 bases short and J 0 bases short, with 13 bases between. The CDR3 loop is CATGQSSSGNTIYF. The CDR3 region has the DNA TGTGCCACAGGACAGTCTAGCTCTGGAAACACCATATATTTT.

The table lists this clone with a count of one. This rearrangement joins TRBV5-5 to TRBJ1-1; D uncertain. The CDR3 runs 15 residues. CDR1 and CDR2 from the germline V gene are SGHKS and YYEKEE (reference sequence). V was shortened by 4 bases and J by 4 bases, with 17 bases between the two germline ends. The CDR3 reads CASSEPPREVTEAFF. The CDR3 coding sequence is TGTGCCAGCAGCGAACCCCCACGGGAGGTCACTGAAGCTTTCTTT.

The J gene is TRBJ1-4, the V gene TRBV6-6, with TRBD1 matching 7 bases. The J segment lost 5 bases and the V segment lost 3 bases, leaving 6 bases of the junction unmatched. The CDR3 has 15 residues. The germline V gene has CDR1 MNHNY and CDR2 SVGAGI (reference sequence). In nucleotides, the CDR3 is TGTGCCAGCAGTTATCGCGGGACAGCCAATGAAAAACTGTTTTTT. This encodes CASSYRGTANEKLFF.

The genes are TRBV29-1 and TRBJ2-1, with D possibly being TRBD2 (5 bases). CDR3 length equals 11 residues. Germline lookup yields CDR1 SQVTM and CDR2 ANQGSEA. With 5 bases removed from V and 9 bases from J, the gap between germline ends came to 11 bases. The CDR3 protein is CSVFSEGEQFF. CDR3 DNA sequence: TGCAGCGTTTTTTCCGAGGGTGAGCAGTTCTTC.

This clone was counted only a few times. J is TRBJ2-2 and V is TRBV3-1 (or the pseudogene TRBV3-2); D might be TRBD1 (5 bases). V lost 1 base and J lost 6, with 18 bases in between. The CDR3 consists of 17 residues. Looked up from germline, CDR1 is LGHDT and CDR2 is YNNKEL (reference sequence). CDR3 in amino acids: CASSQVGREDGAGELFF. CDR3 DNA: TGTGCCAGCAGCCAAGTAGGCAGGGAAGATGGAGCCGGGGAGCTGTTTTTT.

The chain employs TRBV11-3 and TRBJ1-1; D not certain. The CDR3 covers 13 residues. V shed 5 bases and J shed 2 bases, with 9 bases lying between them. In germline, CDR1 is SGHNT, CDR2 YENEEA. The CDR3 nucleotides are TGTGCCAGCAGCCGAGACATTAACACTGAAGCTTTCTTT. Encoded protein: CASSRDINTEAFF. Full variable domain (missing parts from reference TRBV11-3 and TRBJ1-1): EAGVVQSPRYKIIEKKQPVAFWCNPISGHNTLYWYLQNLGQGPELLIRYENEEAVDDSQLPKDRFSAERLKGVDSTLKIQPAELGDSAVYLCASSRDINTEAFFGQGTRLTVV.

The chain employs TRBV7-9 and TRBJ2-1; the D gene is possibly TRBD2 (6 bases). This CDR3 comprises 13 residues. CDR1 and CDR2 from the germline V gene are SEHNR and FQNEAQ (reference sequence). V was pared by 10 bases and J by 8 bases, with 18 bases between. The CDR3 here is CATRHGGSDEQFF. The CDR3 nucleotides read TGTGCCACCAGACATGGGGGGAGCGATGAGCAGTTCTTC.